This T cell receptor beta chain appears in the sequencing data of a study of blood T cell repertoires in COVID-19. Generated by immunoSEQ multiplex PCR, the TCRdb table keeps only in-frame clones and is missing some. The sample holds 180,000 or so clones; 85% to 90% are singletons and the top ten take 15% to 20%. This TCR derives from a person aged 70 to 85 with COVID-19, enrolled during active disease. The sequencing sample was made of peripheral blood.

This CDR3 reads CASSVDPDRGDYTF. In DNA form, the CDR3 reads TGTGCCAGCAGCGTAGATCCCGACAGGGGAGACTACACCTTC. The chain carries TRBV9 and TRBJ1-2; 8 positions agree with TRBD1. The CDR3 loop spans 14 amino acids. Trimming removed 0 bases from V and 10 bases from J; junction bases left unmatched: 8. Germline loops: CDR1 SGDLS, CDR2 YYNGEE.